This TCR beta chain was sequenced in a study of T-cell memory formation after mild COVID-19. Remarks on this clonotype: The antigen remains undetermined.

Findings of the study overall: The CD4+ clones that contracted clustered mainly within CM and EM, and the CD8+ clones concentrated in EMRA. Nothing showed for sure that second-wave clones peaking on day 37 were SARS-CoV-2 specific. Memory from before infection featured some responding clones, which suggests cross-reactive memory joined.

Looked up from germline, CDR1 is SNHLY and CDR2 is FYNNEI. The CDR3 totals 14 residues. Deletions cut 7 bases from V and 5 bases from J, with 17 bases between. TCRdb itself ran the 5' RACE reads through MiXCR, one entry per CDR3 protein. The sample contains roughly 300,000 distinct CDR3 sequences, approximately 14% of which appear only once. The sample was PBMCs or a T cell subset sorted from them (not recorded which). The source of this sequence is a man in his late teens or twenties who had mild COVID-19 (a few samples of this study predate the infection). Cell type and time point are not known. The chain links TRBV2 to TRBJ1-1, with D perhaps matching TRBD1 (5 bases). CDR3 amino acids: CASTPTAYETEAFF. CDR3 nucleotide sequence: TGTGCCAGCACTCCGACAGCGTATGAGACTGAAGCTTTCTTT.